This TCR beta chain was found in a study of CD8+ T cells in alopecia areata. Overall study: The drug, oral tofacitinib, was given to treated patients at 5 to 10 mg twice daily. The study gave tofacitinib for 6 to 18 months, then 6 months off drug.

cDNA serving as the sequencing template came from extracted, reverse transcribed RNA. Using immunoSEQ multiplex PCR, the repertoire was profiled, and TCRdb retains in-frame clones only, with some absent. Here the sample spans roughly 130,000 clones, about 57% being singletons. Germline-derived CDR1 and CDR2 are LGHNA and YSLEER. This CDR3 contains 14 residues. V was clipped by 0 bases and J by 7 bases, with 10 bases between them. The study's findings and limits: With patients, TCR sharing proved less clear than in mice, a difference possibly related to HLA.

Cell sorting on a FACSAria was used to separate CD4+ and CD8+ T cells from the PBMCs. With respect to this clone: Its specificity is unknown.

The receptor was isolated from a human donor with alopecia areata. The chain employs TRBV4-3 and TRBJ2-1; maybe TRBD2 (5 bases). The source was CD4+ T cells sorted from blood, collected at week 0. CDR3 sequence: CASSQDWRANEQFF. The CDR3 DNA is TGCGCCAGCAGCCAAGATTGGCGGGCGAATGAGCAGTTCTTC.